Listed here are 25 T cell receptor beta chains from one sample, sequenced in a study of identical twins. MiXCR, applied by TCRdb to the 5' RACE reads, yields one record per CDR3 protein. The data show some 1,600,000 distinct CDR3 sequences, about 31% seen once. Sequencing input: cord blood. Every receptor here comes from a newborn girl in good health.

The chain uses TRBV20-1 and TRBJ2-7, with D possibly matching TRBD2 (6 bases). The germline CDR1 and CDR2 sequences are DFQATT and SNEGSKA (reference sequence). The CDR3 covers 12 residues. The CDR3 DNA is TGCAGGGTCTCAGGGAGGAATGACGAGCAGTACTTC. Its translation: CRVSGRNDEQYF.

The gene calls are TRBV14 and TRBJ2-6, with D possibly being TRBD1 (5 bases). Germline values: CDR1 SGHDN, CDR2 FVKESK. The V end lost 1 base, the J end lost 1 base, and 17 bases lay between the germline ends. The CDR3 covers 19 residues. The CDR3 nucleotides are TGTGCCAGCAGCCAAGTCGTTGAAAGGGGCCGTTCTGGGGCCAACGTCCTGACTTTC. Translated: CASSQVVERGRSGANVLTF.

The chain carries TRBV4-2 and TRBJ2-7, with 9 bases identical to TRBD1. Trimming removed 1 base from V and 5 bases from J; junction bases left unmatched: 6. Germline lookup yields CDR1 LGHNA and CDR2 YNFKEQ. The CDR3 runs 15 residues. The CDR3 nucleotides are TGTGCCAGCAGCCAAGTTGGGGACAGGGAGAACGAGCAGTACTTC. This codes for CASSQVGDRENEQYF.

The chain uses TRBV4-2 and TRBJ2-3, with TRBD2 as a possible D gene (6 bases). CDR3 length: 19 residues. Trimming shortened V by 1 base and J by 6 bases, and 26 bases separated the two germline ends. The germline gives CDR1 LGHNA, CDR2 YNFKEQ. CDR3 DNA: TGTGCCAGCAGCCAAGGACTAGTGATCCTTCAATCCACAGCGGATACGCAGTATTTT. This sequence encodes CASSQGLVILQSTADTQYF.

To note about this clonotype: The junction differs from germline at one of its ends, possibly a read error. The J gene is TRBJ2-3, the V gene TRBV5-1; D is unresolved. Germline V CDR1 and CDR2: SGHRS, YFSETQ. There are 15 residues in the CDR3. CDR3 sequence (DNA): TGCGCCAGCAGCCGCCTCTTTGGCGGCACAGTTACGCAGTATTTT. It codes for CASSRLFGGTVTQYF.

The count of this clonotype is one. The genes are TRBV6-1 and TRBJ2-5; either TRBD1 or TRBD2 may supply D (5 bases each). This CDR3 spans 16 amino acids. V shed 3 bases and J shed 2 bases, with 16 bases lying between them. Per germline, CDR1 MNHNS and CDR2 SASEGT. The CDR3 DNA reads TGTGCCAGCAGTGACGGGGCTTGGCAGATTCAAGAGACCCAGTACTTC. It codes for CASSDGAWQIQETQYF.

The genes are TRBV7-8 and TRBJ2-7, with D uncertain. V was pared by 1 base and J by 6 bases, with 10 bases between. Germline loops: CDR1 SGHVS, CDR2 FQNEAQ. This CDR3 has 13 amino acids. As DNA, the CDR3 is TGTGCCAGCAGCTTAGAACAGATGGCCGAGCAGTACTTC. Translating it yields CASSLEQMAEQYF.

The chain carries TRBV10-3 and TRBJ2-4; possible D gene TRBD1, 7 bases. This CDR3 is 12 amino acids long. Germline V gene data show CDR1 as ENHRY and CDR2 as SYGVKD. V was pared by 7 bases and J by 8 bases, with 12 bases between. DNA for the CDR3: TGTGCCATCAAAGACAGGGAGGACATTCAGTACTTC. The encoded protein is CAIKDREDIQYF.

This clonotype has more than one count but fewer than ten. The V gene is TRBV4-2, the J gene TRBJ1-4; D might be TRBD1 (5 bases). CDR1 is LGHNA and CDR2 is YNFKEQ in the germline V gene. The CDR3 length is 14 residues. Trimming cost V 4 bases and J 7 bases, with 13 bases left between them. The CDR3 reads CASSPSGRAEKLFF. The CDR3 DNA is TGTGCCAGCAGCCCCTCGGGACGGGCTGAAAAACTGTTTTTT.

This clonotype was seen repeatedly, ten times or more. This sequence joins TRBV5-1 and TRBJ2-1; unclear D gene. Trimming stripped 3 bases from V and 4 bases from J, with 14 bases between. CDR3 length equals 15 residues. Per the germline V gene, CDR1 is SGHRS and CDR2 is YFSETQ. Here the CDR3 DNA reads TGCGCCAGCAGCTCGTTGCCCGGACGGTACAATGAGCAGTTCTTC. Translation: CASSSLPGRYNEQFF.

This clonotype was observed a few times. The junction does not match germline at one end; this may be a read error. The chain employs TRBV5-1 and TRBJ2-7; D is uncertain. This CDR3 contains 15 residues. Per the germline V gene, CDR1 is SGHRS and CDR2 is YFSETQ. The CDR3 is CASSLEEVGPHDQYF. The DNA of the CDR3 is TGCGCCAGCAGCTTGGAAGAGGTCGGCCCCCACGATCAGTACTTC.

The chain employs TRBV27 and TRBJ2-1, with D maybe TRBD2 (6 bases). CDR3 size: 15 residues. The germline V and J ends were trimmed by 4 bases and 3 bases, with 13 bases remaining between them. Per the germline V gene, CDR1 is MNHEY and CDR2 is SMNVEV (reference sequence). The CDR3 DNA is TGTGCCAGCAGTTGGAGTGGGGGGTACTACAATGAGCAGTTCTTC. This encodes CASSWSGGYYNEQFF.

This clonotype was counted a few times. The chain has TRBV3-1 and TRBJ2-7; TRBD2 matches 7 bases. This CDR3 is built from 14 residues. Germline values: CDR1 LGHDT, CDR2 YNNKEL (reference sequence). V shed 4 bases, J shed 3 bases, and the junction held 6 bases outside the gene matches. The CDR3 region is CASSLGTTYYEQYF. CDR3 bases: TGTGCCAGCAGCCTCGGGACTACCTACTACGAGCAGTACTTC.

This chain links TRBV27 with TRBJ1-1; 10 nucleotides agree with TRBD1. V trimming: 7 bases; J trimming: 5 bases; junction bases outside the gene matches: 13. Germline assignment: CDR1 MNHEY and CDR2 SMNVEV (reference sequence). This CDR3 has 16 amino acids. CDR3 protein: CASTDLTGTGVTEAFF. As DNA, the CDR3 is TGTGCCAGCACCGATTTAACCGGGACAGGGGTTACTGAAGCTTTCTTT.

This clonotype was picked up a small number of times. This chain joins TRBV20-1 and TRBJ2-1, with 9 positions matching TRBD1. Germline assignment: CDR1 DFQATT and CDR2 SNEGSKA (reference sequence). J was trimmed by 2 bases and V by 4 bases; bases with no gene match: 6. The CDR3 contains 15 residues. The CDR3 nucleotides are TGCAGTGCTACCCCCGGGACAGGGACCTACAATGAGCAGTTCTTC. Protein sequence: CSATPGTGTYNEQFF.

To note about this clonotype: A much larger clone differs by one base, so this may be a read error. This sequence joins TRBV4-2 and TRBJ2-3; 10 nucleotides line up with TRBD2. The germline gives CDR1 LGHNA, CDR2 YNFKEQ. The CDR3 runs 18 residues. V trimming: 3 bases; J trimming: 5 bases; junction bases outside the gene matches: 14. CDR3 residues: CASSHPNRVAGGRDTQYF. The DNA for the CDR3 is TGTGCCAGCAGCCACCCAAATCGGGTAGCGGGGGGAAGAGATACGCAGTATTTT.

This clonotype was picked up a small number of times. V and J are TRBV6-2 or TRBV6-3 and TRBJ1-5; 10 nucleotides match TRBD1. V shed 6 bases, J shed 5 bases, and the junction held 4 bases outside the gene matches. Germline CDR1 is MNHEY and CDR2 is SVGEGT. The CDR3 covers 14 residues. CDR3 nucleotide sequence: TGTGCCAGCAGAAGGACAGGGGGGTATCAGCCCCAGCATTTT. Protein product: CASRRTGGYQPQHF.

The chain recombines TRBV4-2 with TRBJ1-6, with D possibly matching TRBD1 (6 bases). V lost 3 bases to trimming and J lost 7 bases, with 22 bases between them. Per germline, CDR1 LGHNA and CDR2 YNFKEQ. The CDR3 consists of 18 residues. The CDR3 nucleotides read TGTGCCAGCAGCCAGAGAGGGGCTATGGACAGCGCGAATTCACCCCTCCACTTT. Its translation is CASSQRGAMDSANSPLHF.

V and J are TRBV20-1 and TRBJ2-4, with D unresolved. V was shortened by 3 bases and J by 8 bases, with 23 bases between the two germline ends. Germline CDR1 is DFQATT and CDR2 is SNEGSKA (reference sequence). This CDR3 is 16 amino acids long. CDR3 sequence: CSASDRKSGQFDIQYF. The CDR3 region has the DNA TGCAGTGCTAGTGATCGGAAATCTGGTCAGTTTGACATTCAGTACTTC.

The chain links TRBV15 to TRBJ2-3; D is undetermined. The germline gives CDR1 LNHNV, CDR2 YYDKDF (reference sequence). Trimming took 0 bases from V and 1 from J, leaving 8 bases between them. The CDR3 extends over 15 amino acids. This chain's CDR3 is CATSRDDVGTDTQYF. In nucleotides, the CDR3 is TGTGCCACCAGCAGAGATGACGTAGGCACAGATACGCAGTATTTT.

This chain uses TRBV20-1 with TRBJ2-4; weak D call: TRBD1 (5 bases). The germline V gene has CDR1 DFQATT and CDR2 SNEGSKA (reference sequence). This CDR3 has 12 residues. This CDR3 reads CSSDTHLPEQYF. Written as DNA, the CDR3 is TGCAGCTCGGACACCCACCTACCGGAGCAGTACTTC.

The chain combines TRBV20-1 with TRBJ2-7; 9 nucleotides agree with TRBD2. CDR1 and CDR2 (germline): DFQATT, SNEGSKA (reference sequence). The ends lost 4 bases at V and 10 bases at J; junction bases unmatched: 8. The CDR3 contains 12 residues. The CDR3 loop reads CSATASGDTQYF. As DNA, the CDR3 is TGCAGTGCTACGGCTAGCGGGGATACCCAGTACTTC.

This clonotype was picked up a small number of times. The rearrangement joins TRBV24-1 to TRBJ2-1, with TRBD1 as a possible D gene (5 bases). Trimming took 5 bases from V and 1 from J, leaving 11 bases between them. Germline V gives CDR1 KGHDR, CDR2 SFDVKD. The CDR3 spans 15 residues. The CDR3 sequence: CATSVREGSYNEQFF. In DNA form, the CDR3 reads TGTGCCACCAGTGTCAGGGAAGGGTCCTACAATGAGCAGTTCTTC.

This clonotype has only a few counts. This CDR3 is CASSLRLAGGLSEQYF. CDR3 nucleotide sequence: TGTGCCAGCAGCCTCCGACTAGCGGGGGGCCTATCCGAGCAGTACTTC. The chain recombines TRBV3-1 with TRBJ2-4; 13 nucleotides align to TRBD2. The J call may be in error: the DNA end matches TRBJ2-7 better. The length of the CDR3 is 16 residues. Germline CDR1 is LGHDT and CDR2 is YNNKEL (reference sequence).

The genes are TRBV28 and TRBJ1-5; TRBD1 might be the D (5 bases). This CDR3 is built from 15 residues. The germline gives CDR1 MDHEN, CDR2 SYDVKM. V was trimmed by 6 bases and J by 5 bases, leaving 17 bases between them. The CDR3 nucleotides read TGTGCCAGCAGACCCCGACAGTCGTCGCATCAGCCCCAGCATTTT. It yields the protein CASRPRQSSHQPQHF.